This section outlines one TCR beta chain sequence together with its context. The antigen remains unidentified. CDR3 length: 13 residues. Germline-derived CDR1 and CDR2 are SGHDN and FVKESK. V dropped 2 bases and J dropped 6 bases, with 11 bases sitting between them. This sample was included in a study of identical twins. Findings of the study overall: Beta out-of-frame sequences showed weaker excess twin sharing. Potential partial confounding of zero-insertion analyses by invariant MAIT and iNKT cells was noted. Memory repertoires lacked the insertion deficit that abundant cord blood beta clonotypes showed.

A universal primer site was created by template switching, with the cDNA bearing unique molecular identifiers. TCRdb processed the 5' RACE reads anew with MiXCR; each CDR3 protein has one entry. The data show approximately 240,000 distinct CDR3 sequences, with about 14% seen just once and around 9% held by the top ten. The source is a woman aged 18-30 years in good health. This sequence joins TRBV14 and TRBJ2-7, with D unresolved. The sample taken for sequencing was memory (CD45RO+) T cells sorted from blood. The CDR3 reads CASSQNLRGEQYF. Here the CDR3 DNA reads TGTGCCAGCAGCCAAAACTTACGAGGCGAGCAGTACTTC.